This T cell receptor (beta chain) was retrieved from a study of spatial heterogeneity in lung cancer. A word on this clonotype: Its specificity is unknown.

Study-level findings and limits: Among blood samples, ubiquitous expanded tumor TCRs appeared more at resection than at follow-up.

As to time point: sample taken at primary tumor resection. Samples came from 65 to 75 TRACERx patients with untreated early-stage lung cancer. Tumor, nontumor lung or frozen PBMC supplied whole RNA, sequenced without sorting. The V gene's germline CDR1 is SGHRS and CDR2 YFSETQ. This CDR3 contains 14 residues. V was cut by 7 bases and J by 0 bases, with 14 bases left in between. TCRdb re-called the 5' RACE reads with MiXCR, one entry per CDR3 protein. The sample lists some 78,000 distinct CDR3 sequences; about 7.8% were seen once. Sequenced here: PBMCs, sampled at surgery. The chain joins TRBV5-1 to TRBJ2-7; unclear D gene. This clonotype was obtained from a male donor with early-stage non-small cell lung cancer. The CDR3 coding sequence is TGCGCCAGCGCCTCGGTAGCCGGCTCCTACGAGCAGTACTTC. It is translated as CASASVAGSYEQYF.